Below are 24 T cell receptor beta chains sequenced from a single sample in a study of regulatory T cells in long-lasting Graves disease. Time point specified: persistent/refractory GD, antithyroid drugs over 5 years with positive TRAb. TCR sequences were obtained from RNA taken from PBMCs. Arm-PCR with iRepertoire HTBI primers amplified the CDR3 regions for these TCR beta libraries. TCRdb re-called the multiplex PCR reads through MiXCR, storing one row per CDR3 protein. The sample includes roughly 700,000 distinct CDR3 sequences, 30% of them seen just once. The sample in question was peripheral blood mononuclear cells (PBMCs), obtained when the disease was refractory, from a patient treated with antithyroid drugs. Every receptor here comes from a female donor with Graves disease.

The chain couples TRBV7-3 to TRBJ1-2; the D gene is possibly TRBD1 (5 bases). The V gene lost 1 base and the J gene lost 8 bases, with 17 bases spanning the gap. The CDR3 has 15 amino acids. Per germline, CDR1 SGHTA and CDR2 FQGTGA. The CDR3 here is CASSLNPGREGGYTF. As DNA, the CDR3 is TGTGCCAGCAGCTTAAATCCCGGCAGGGAGGGAGGCTACACCTTC.

The gene calls are TRBV29-1 and TRBJ1-1; no clear D. The CDR3 totals 12 residues. Germline V gene data show CDR1 as SQVTM and CDR2 as ANQGSEA. Trimming shortened V by 0 bases and J by 6 bases, and 8 bases separated the two germline ends. For the CDR3, the DNA is TGCAGCGTTGAAGACCCAGGAGCTGAAGCTTTCTTT. Translation gives CSVEDPGAEAFF.

Only a few counts were recorded for this clonotype. The chain links TRBV20-1 to TRBJ1-1; a possible D gene is TRBD1 (5 bases). Trimming shortened V by 0 bases and J by 8 bases, and 25 bases separated the two germline ends. The CDR3 has 17 residues. Germline-derived CDR1 and CDR2 are DFQATT and SNEGSKA (reference sequence). This CDR3 reads CSARDFGRANRDREAFF. The CDR3 bases are TGCAGTGCTAGAGATTTCGGGAGGGCTAACCGGGACCGAGAAGCTTTCTTT.

The chain joins TRBV7-9 to TRBJ1-5, with a weak D call TRBD1 (6 bases). V lost 4 bases and J lost 3, with 10 bases in between. The CDR3 runs 14 residues. CDR1 is SEHNR and CDR2 is FQNEAQ in the germline V gene (reference sequence). The CDR3 spells CASSSGAANQPQHF. CDR3 coding DNA: TGTGCCAGCAGCTCAGGGGCCGCCAATCAGCCCCAGCATTTT.

Regarding this clonotype: One base away lies a much larger clone, so this may be a sequencing read error. The chain employs TRBV12-3 or TRBV12-4 and TRBJ1-5; possibly TRBD1 for D (5 bases). This CDR3 is 16 amino acids long. CDR3 DNA: TGTGCCGGCAGTCCGATACCGGGACGGATCAATCAGCCCCAGCATTTT. Translated: CAGSPIPGRINQPQHF.

J is TRBJ1-2 and V is TRBV6-9; no definite D call. Germline CDR1 and CDR2: MNHGY and SVAAGI. Trimming stripped 3 bases from V and 6 bases from J, with 17 bases between. The CDR3 runs 15 residues. For the CDR3, the DNA is TGTGCCAGCAGTTACTCTTCCGGGGTGATGAATGGCTACACCTTC. Amino acids: CASSYSSGVMNGYTF.

The chain joins TRBV7-9 to TRBJ2-5, with TRBD1 identical over 7 bases. This CDR3 comprises 14 residues. Unmatched junction bases numbered 4, after V lost 1 base and J lost 5 bases. The germline V gene has CDR1 SEHNR and CDR2 FQNEAQ (reference sequence). The CDR3 coding sequence is TGTGCCAGCAGCTTAGAGGGGGCTGGGGAGACCCAGTACTTC. Translated: CASSLEGAGETQYF.

J is TRBJ1-1 and V is TRBV27, with D uncertain. CDR3 size: 15 residues. Germline CDR1 reads MNHEY; CDR2 reads SMNVEV (reference sequence). Trimming removed 4 bases from V and 2 bases from J, with 14 bases in between. Here the CDR3 reads CASSSLSLSNTEAFF. The CDR3 coding sequence is TGTGCCAGCAGTTCCCTTTCCCTATCAAACACTGAAGCTTTCTTT.

This clonotype was seen a few times. This chain joins TRBV12-3 or TRBV12-4 and TRBJ1-1, with D perhaps matching TRBD1 (6 bases). Deletions cut 2 bases from V and 4 bases from J, with 11 bases between. This CDR3 is 14 amino acids long. This CDR3 is CASSLNRASTEAFF. CDR3 DNA: TGTGCCAGCAGTTTAAACAGGGCCAGCACTGAAGCTTTCTTT.

This clonotype was observed a handful of times. The V gene is TRBV6-1, the J gene TRBJ1-6; possibly TRBD1 for D (6 bases). The CDR3 covers 14 residues. The V end was cut by 2 bases, the J end by 7 bases, with 9 bases between. The germline CDR1 and CDR2 sequences are MNHNS and SASEGT. CDR3 bases: TGTGCCAGCAGTGAACGGGGACAAAATTCACCCCTCCACTTT. This sequence encodes CASSERGQNSPLHF.

This clonotype has more than one count but fewer than ten. V and J are TRBV7-2 and TRBJ2-2; TRBD2 agrees at 8 bases. The CDR3 consists of 16 residues. Germline V gives CDR1 SGHTA, CDR2 FQGNSA. J was trimmed by 1 base and V by 3 bases; bases with no gene match: 4. CDR3: CASSFFLAGNTGELFF. The CDR3 bases are TGTGCCAGCAGCTTCTTCCTAGCGGGGAACACCGGGGAGCTGTTTTTT.

This chain connects TRBV9 to TRBJ2-7; a weak D match, TRBD2 (5 bases). Trimming left V 0 bases short and J 3 bases short, with 13 bases between. Germline CDR1 and CDR2: SGDLS and YYNGEE. The CDR3 is 15 residues long. The DNA for the CDR3 is TGTGCCAGCAGCGTAGGGGAAATGGACTTCTACGAGCAGTACTTC. Its translation: CASSVGEMDFYEQYF.

This clonotype was detected many times. V gene TRBV28 combines with J gene TRBJ1-5; TRBD1 matches 12 bases. The germline V gene encodes CDR1 MDHEN and CDR2 SYDVKM. V lost 6 bases to trimming and J lost 4 bases; unmatched junction nucleotides: 4. The CDR3 sequence is 15 residues long. In DNA, the CDR3 is TGTGCCAGCAGACGGGGACAGGGGGCAAATCAGCCCCAGCATTTT. Translation: CASRRGQGANQPQHF. Variable domain in full (rest from reference TRBV28 and TRBJ1-5): DVKVTQSSRYLVKRTGEKVFLECVQDMDHENMFWYRQDPGLGLRLIYFSYDVKMKEKGDIPEGYSVSREKKERFSLILESASTNQTSMYLCASRRGQGANQPQHFGDGTRLSIL.

There are a few counts of this clonotype. DNA for the CDR3: TGCGCCACCAGCGTCACTCAGGGGGAAGCTTTCTTT. Residues: CATSVTQGEAFF. The chain couples TRBV10-2 to TRBJ1-1; D perhaps matches TRBD1 (6 bases). The germline CDR1 and CDR2 sequences are WSHSY and SAAADI. This CDR3 has 12 residues. Trimming left V 10 bases short and J 8 bases short, with 17 bases between.

This clonotype came up many times. The DNA is left out, because the CDR3 cannot be placed on it with certainty; the CDR3 is given as TCRdb lists it. This chain joins TRBV6-1 and TRBJ1-2; whether TRBD1, the table's D call, matches the DNA was not checked. The CDR3 is 14 residues long, ends included. Per the germline V gene, CDR1 is MNHNS and CDR2 is SASEGT. The CDR3 spells CASSTSTGLNGYTF.

This clonotype has just a few counts. The V call is TRBV12-3 or TRBV12-4, the J call TRBJ2-2, with a weak D call TRBD2 (5 bases). Trimming stripped 8 bases from V and 5 bases from J, with 15 bases between. The CDR3 spans 14 residues. The CDR3 region is CASRYLWETGELFF. The CDR3 nucleotides read TGTGCCAGCCGGTACCTTTGGGAGACCGGGGAGCTGTTTTTT.

The chain uses TRBV7-3 and TRBJ1-6; 10 nucleotides line up with TRBD1. This CDR3 has 16 residues. V was pared by 1 base and J by 10 bases, with 7 bases of the junction left unmatched. CDR1 and CDR2 (germline): SGHTA, FQGTGA. This CDR3 reads CASSLMPGQGRSPLHF. The CDR3 DNA is TGTGCCAGCAGCTTAATGCCGGGACAGGGGAGGTCACCCCTCCACTTT.

This clonotype was detected many times. The chain carries TRBV6-2 or TRBV6-3 and TRBJ1-2; D remains unclear. The CDR3 contains 12 residues. V was cut by 3 bases and J by 4 bases, with 6 bases left in between. CDR1 is MNHEY and CDR2 is SVGEGT in the germline V gene. The CDR3: CASSYRIYGYTF. The CDR3, as DNA: TGTGCCAGCAGTTATCGTATCTATGGCTACACCTTC.

The genes are TRBV6-2 or TRBV6-3 and TRBJ1-5, with 9 bases lining up with TRBD1. The V segment lost 5 bases and the J segment 5 bases; nucleotides outside the gene matches: 7. The CDR3 runs to 15 residues. CDR1 and CDR2 (germline): MNHEY, SVGEGT. The chain's CDR3 is CASSEEGQGYQPQHF. CDR3 sequence (DNA): TGTGCCAGCAGTGAAGAGGGACAGGGATATCAGCCCCAGCATTTT.

The V and J genes are TRBV28 and TRBJ1-3, with TRBD1 as a possible D gene (6 bases). V gave up 7 bases and J gave up 2 bases, with 21 bases separating them. Germline values: CDR1 MDHEN, CDR2 SYDVKM. The CDR3 extends over 17 amino acids. DNA of the CDR3: TGTGCCAGCACCTTTAATGAGGGGGGTTTTACTGGAAACACCATATATTTT. This gives the protein CASTFNEGGFTGNTIYF.

This chain joins TRBV6-1 and TRBJ1-6; D is ambiguous. This CDR3 spans 14 amino acids. CDR1 and CDR2 from the germline V gene are MNHNS and SASEGT. V was pared by 7 bases and J by 7 bases, with 14 bases between. DNA for the CDR3: TGTGCCAGCACGCGGGCAGGCGGGAATTCACCCCTCCACTTT. As protein: CASTRAGGNSPLHF.

For the CDR3, the DNA is TGTGCCACCAGTGAGGCCGGGACCGGGGATCAGCCCCAGCATTTT. Its translation: CATSEAGTGDQPQHF. This chain joins TRBV24-1 and TRBJ1-5; maybe TRBD1 (5 bases). Per the germline V gene, CDR1 is KGHDR and CDR2 is SFDVKD. V lost 4 bases and J lost 5, with 14 bases in between. This CDR3 is 15 amino acids long.

The chain employs TRBV10-3 and TRBJ1-5; D is perhaps TRBD1 (5 bases). V was cut by 7 bases and J by 3 bases, with 13 bases left in between. The germline V gene has CDR1 ENHRY and CDR2 SYGVKD. CDR3 length: 14 residues. Written as DNA, the CDR3 is TGTGCCATCAACCAAGACAGAACCAATCAGCCCCAGCATTTT. It encodes CAINQDRTNQPQHF.

The chain employs TRBV5-1 and TRBJ1-2, with D perhaps matching TRBD1 (5 bases). The germline V and J ends were trimmed by 4 bases and 7 bases, with 23 bases remaining between them. CDR3 size: 16 residues. Germline CDR1 is SGHRS and CDR2 is YFSETQ. The CDR3 reads CASSPGSTAGSFGYTF. The CDR3 nucleotides read TGCGCCAGCAGCCCTGGCTCGACAGCGGGTTCCTTTGGCTACACCTTC.